These 6 T cell receptor beta chains were all obtained from the same sample, sequenced in a study of control samples from healthy donors and cancer patients. The data were produced by immunoSEQ multiplex PCR, yet TCRdb's version contains in-frame clones alone and is incomplete. The profile shows about 150,000 clones, over 90% of them singletons. Sequencing was done on a sample of blood. The receptor source for this set is a man in his forties or fifties in good health.

The chain joins TRBV4-1 to TRBJ2-1; either TRBD1 or TRBD2 may supply D (5 bases each). The CDR3 covers 16 residues. Germline V CDR1 and CDR2: MGHRA, YSYEKL. V lost 0 bases and J 4 bases, leaving 13 bases between the germline ends. Here the CDR3 reads CASSQDIGTTYNEQFF. The CDR3 DNA follows: TGCGCCAGCAGCCAAGATATAGGGACGACTTACAATGAGCAGTTCTTC.

V and J are TRBV5-1 and TRBJ1-4; D is perhaps TRBD1 (5 bases). The V gene's germline CDR1 is SGHRS and CDR2 YFSETQ. Deletions cut 2 bases from V and 7 bases from J, with 12 bases between. This CDR3 has 14 amino acids. This CDR3 reads CASSFGREGEKLFF. The DNA for the CDR3 is TGCGCCAGCAGCTTTGGCAGGGAGGGTGAAAAACTGTTTTTT. Drawing the rest from reference TRBV5-1 and TRBJ1-4, the complete variable domain is KAGVTQTPRYLIKTRGQQVTLSCSPISGHRSVSWYQQTPGQGLQFLFEYFSETQRNKGNFPGRFSGRQFSNSRSEMNVSTLELGDSALYLCASSFGREGEKLFFGSGTQLSVL.

This chain links TRBV28 with TRBJ2-7, with TRBD1 matching 11 bases. Germline CDR1 is MDHEN and CDR2 is SYDVKM. There are 18 residues in the CDR3. V dropped 2 bases and J dropped 2; count of bases not matched to a gene: 11. CDR3 bases: TGTGCCAGCAGTTTAGAGGGGGATCCGGGACAGGGGGCCTACGAGCAGTACTTC. Its protein is CASSLEGDPGQGAYEQYF.

The V call is TRBV6-5, the J call TRBJ1-2; D gene ambiguous. Trimming stripped 5 bases from V and 8 bases from J, with 9 bases between. The CDR3 contains 11 residues. Per germline, CDR1 MNHEY and CDR2 SVGAGI. The CDR3 reads CASSQSYGYTF. CDR3 DNA sequence: TGTGCCAGCAGTCAGAGCTACGGCTACACCTTC.

This chain uses TRBV29-1 with TRBJ1-5, with 10 bases identical to TRBD1. The germline CDR1 and CDR2 sequences are SQVTM and ANQGSEA. The trim removed 4 bases at V and 0 bases at J, leaving 6 bases unmatched. This CDR3 is 16 amino acids long. The CDR3 DNA reads TGCAGCGTTGGCCTCCGGGACAGGGGTAGCAATCAGCCCCAGCATTTT. Protein product: CSVGLRDRGSNQPQHF.

The chain uses TRBV29-1 and TRBJ2-3, with D tentatively TRBD1 (5 bases). Germline CDR1 reads SQVTM; CDR2 reads ANQGSEA. The CDR3 extends over 14 amino acids. V dropped 0 bases and J dropped 6 bases, with 13 bases sitting between them. This CDR3 reads CSVEEDISYDTQYF. In nucleotides, the CDR3 is TGCAGCGTTGAAGAGGACATAAGTTACGATACGCAGTATTTT.